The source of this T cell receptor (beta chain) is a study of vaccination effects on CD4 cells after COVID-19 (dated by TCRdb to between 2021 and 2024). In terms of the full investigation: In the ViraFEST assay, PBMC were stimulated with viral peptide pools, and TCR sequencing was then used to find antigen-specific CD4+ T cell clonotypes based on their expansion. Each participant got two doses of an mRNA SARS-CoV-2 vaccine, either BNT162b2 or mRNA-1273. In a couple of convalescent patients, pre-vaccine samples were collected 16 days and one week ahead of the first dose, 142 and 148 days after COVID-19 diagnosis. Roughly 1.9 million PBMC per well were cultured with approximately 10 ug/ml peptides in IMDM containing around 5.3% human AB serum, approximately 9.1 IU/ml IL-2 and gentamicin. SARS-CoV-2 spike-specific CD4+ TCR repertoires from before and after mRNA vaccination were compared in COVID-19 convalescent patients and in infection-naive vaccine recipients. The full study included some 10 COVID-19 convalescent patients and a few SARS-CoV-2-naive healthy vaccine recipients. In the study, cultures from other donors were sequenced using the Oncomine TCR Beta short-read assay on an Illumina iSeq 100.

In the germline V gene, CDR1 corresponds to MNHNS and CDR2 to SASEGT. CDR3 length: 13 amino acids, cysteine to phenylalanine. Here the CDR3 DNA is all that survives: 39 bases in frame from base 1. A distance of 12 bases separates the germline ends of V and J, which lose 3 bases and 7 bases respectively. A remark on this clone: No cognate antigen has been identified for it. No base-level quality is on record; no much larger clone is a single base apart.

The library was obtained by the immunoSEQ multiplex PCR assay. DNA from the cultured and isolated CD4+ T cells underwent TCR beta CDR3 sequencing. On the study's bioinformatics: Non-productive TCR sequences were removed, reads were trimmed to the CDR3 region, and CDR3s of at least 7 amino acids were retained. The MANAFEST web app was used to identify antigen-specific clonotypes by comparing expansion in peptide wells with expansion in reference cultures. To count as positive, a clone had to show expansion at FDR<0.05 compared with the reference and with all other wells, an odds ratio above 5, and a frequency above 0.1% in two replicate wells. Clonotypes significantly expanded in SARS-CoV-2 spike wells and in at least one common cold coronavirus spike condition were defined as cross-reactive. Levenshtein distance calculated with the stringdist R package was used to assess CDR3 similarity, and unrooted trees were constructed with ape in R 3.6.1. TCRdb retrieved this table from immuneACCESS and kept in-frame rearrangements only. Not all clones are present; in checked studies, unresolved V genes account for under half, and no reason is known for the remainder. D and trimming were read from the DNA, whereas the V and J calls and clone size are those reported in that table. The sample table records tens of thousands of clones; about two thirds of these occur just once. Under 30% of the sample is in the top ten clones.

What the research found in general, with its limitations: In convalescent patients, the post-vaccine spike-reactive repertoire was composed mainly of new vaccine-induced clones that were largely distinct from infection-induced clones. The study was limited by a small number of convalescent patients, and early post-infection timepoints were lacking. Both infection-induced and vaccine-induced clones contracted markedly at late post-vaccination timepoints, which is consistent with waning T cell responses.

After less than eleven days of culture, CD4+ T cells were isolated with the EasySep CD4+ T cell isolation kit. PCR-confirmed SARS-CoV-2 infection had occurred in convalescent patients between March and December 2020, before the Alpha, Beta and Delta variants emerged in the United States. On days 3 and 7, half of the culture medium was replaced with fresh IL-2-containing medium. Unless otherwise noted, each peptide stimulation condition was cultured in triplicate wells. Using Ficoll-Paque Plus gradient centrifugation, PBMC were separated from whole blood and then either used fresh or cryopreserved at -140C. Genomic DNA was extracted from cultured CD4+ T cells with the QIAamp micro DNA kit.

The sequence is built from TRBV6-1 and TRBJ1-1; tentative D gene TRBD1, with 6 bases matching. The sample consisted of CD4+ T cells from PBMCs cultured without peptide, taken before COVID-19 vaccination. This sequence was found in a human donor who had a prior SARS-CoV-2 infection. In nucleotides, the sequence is TGTGCCAGCAGTGACAGGGGACTCCTTGAAGCTTTCTTT. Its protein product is CASSDRGLLEAFF.